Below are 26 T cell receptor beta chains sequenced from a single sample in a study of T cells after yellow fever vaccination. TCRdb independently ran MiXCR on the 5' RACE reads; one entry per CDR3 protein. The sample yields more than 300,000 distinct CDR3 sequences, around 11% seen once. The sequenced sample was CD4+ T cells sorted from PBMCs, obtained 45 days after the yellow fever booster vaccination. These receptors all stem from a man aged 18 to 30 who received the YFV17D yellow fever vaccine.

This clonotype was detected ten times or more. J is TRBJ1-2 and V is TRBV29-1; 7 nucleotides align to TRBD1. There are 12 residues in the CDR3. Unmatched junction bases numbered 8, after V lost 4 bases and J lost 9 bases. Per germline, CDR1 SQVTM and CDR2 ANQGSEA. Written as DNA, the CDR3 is TGCAGCGTTGGAGGGGGCAGTGATAGCTACACCTTC. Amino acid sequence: CSVGGGSDSYTF. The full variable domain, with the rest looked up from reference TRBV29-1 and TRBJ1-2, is SAVISQKPSRDICQRGTSLTIQCQVDSQVTMMFWYRQQPGQSLTLIATANQGSEATYESGFVIDKFPISRPNLTFSTLTVSNMSPEDSSIYLCSVGGGSDSYTFGSGTRLTVV.

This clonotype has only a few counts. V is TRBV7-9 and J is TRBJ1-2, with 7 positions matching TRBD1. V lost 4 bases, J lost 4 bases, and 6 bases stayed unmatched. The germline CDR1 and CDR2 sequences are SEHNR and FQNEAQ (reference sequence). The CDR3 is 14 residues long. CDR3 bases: TGTGCCAGCAGCTACCAGGGACAGAGCTATGGCTACACCTTC. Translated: CASSYQGQSYGYTF.

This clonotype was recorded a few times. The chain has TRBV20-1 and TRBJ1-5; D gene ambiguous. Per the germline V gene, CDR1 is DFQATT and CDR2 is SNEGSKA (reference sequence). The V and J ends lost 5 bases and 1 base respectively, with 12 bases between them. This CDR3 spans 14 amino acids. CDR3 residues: CSASDGTSNQPQHF. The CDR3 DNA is TGCAGTGCTTCGGACGGAACGAGCAATCAGCCCCAGCATTTT.

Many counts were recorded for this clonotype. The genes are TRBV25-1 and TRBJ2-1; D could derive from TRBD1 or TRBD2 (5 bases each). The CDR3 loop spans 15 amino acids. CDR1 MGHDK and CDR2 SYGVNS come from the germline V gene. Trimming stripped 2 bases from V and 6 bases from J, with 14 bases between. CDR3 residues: CASSESGAGGNEQFF. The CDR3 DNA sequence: TGTGCCAGCAGTGAAAGTGGGGCTGGGGGCAATGAGCAGTTCTTC. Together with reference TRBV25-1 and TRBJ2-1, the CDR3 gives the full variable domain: EADIYQTPRYLVIGTGKKITLECSQTMGHDKMYWYQQDPGMELHLIHYSYGVNSTEKGDLSSESTVSRIRTEHFPLTLESARPSHTSQYLCASSESGAGGNEQFFGPGTRLTVL.

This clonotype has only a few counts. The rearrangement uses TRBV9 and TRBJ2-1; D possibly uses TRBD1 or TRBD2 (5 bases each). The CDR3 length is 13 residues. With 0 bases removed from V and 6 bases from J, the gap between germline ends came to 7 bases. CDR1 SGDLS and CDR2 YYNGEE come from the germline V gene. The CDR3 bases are TGTGCCAGCAGCGTAGCGGGGCCCAATGAGCAGTTCTTC. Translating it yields CASSVAGPNEQFF.

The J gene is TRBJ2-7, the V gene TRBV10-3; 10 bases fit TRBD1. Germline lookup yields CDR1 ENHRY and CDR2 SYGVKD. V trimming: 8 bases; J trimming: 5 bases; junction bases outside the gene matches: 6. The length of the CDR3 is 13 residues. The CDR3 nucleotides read TGTGCCATCGGCAAGACAGGGGGCCACGAGCAGTACTTC. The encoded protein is CAIGKTGGHEQYF.

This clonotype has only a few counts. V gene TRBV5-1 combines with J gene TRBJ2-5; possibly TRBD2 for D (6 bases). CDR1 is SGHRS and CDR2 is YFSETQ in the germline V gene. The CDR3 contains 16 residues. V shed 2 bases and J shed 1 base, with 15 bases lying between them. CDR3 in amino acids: CASSLRGGLPQETQYF. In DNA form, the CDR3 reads TGCGCCAGCAGCTTACGCGGCGGACTACCCCAAGAGACCCAGTACTTC.

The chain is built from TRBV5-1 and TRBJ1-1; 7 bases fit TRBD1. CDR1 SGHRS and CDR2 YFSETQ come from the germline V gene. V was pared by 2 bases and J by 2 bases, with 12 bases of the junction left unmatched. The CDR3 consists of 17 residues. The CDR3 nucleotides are TGCGCCAGCAGCTTTCACCGGGACAGCTTCCCTAACACTGAAGCTTTCTTT. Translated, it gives CASSFHRDSFPNTEAFF.

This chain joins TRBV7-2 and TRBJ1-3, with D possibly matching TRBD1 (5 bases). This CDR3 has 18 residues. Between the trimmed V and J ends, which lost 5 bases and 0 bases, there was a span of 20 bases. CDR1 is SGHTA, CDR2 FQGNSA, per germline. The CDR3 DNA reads TGTGCCAGCAGCCCTTCTCGTGGTGGGGCCTACTCTGGAAACACCATATATTTT. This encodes CASSPSRGGAYSGNTIYF.

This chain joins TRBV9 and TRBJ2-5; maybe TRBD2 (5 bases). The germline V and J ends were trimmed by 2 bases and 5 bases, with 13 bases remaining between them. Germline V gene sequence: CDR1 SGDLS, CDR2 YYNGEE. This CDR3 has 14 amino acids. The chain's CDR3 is CASSVRSPGETQYF. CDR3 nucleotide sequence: TGTGCCAGCAGCGTTAGATCACCGGGGGAGACCCAGTACTTC. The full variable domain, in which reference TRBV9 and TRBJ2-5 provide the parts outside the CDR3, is DSGVTQTPKHLITATGQRVTLRCSPRSGDLSVYWYQQSLDQGLQFLIQYYNGEERAKGNILERFSAQQFPDLHSELNLSSLELGDSALYFCASSVRSPGETQYFGPGTRLLVL.

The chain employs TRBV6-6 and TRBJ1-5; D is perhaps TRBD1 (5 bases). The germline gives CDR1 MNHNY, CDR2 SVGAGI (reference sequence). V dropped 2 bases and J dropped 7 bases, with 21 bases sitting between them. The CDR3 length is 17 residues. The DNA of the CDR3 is TGTGCCAGCAGTTACATCCCTGAAGATCGAGGGGCCCAGCCCCAGCATTTT. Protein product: CASSYIPEDRGAQPQHF.

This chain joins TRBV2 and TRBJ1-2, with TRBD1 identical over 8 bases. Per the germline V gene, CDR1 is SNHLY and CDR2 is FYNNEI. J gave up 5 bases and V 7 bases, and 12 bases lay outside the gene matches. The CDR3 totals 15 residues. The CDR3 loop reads CASTRPRTGRYGYTF. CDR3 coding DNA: TGTGCCAGCACTCGACCCCGGACAGGGAGGTATGGCTACACCTTC.

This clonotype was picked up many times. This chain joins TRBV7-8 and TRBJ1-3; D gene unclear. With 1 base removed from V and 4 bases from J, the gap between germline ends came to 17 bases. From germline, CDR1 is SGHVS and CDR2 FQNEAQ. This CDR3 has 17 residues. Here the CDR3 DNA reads TGTGCCAGCAGCTTAGGCAACTACCGGGTTAAAGGAAACACCATATATTTT. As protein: CASSLGNYRVKGNTIYF. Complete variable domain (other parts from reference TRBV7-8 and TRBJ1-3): GAGVSQSPRYKVAKRGQDVALRCDPISGHVSLFWYQQALGQGPEFLTYFQNEAQLDKSGLPSDRFFAERPEGSVSTLKIQRTQQEDSAVYLCASSLGNYRVKGNTIYFGEGSWLTVV.

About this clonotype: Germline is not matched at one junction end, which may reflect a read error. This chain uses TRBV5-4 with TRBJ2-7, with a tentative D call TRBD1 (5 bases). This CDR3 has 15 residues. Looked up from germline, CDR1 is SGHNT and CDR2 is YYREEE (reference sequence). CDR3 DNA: TGTGCCAGCAGCTTCGGCAGGGCTCCCTCCGACGAGCAGTACTTC. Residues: CASSFGRAPSDEQYF.

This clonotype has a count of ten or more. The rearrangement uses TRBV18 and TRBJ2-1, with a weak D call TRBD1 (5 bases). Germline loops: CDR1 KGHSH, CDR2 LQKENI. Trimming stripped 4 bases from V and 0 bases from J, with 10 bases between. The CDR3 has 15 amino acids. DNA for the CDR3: TGTGCCAGCTCACAAAGGGGTAGCTCCTACAATGAGCAGTTCTTC. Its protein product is CASSQRGSSYNEQFF.

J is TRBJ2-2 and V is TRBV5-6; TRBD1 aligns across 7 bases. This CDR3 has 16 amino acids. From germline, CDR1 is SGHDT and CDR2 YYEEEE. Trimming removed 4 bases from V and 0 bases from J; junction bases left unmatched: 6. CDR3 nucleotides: TGTGCCAGCAGCCCCTACGACAGGGCGAACACCGGGGAGCTGTTTTTT. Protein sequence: CASSPYDRANTGELFF.

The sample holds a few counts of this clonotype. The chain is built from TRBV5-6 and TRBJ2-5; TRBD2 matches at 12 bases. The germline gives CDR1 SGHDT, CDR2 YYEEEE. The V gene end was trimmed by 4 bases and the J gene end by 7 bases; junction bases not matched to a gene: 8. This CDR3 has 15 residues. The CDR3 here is CASSPSTSGGVTQYF. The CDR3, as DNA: TGTGCCAGCAGCCCTTCGACTAGCGGGGGTGTGACCCAGTACTTC.

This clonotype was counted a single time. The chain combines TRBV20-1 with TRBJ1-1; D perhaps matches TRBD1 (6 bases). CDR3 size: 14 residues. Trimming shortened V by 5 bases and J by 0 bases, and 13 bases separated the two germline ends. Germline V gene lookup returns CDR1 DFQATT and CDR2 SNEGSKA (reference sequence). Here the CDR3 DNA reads TGCAGTGCTTGGGAGACAGGACTGAACACTGAAGCTTTCTTT. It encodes CSAWETGLNTEAFF.

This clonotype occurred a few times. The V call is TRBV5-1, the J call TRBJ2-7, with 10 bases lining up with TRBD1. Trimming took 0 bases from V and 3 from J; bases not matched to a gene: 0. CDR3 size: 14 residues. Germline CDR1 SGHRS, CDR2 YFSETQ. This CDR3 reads CASSLGTGGYEQYF. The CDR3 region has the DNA TGCGCCAGCAGCTTGGGGACAGGGGGCTACGAGCAGTACTTC.

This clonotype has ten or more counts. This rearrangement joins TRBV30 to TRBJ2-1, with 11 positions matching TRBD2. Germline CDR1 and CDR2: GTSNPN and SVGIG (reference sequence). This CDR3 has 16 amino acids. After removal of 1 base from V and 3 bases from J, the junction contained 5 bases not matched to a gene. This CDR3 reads CAWSGLAGGDYNEQFF. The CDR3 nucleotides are TGTGCCTGGAGTGGGCTAGCGGGGGGCGACTACAATGAGCAGTTCTTC.

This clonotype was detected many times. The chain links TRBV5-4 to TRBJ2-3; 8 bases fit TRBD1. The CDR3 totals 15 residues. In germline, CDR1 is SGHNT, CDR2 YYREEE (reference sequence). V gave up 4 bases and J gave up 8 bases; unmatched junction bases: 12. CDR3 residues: CASSPGGQGGGTQYF. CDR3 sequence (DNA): TGTGCCAGCAGCCCGGGCGGACAGGGTGGCGGTACGCAGTATTTT.

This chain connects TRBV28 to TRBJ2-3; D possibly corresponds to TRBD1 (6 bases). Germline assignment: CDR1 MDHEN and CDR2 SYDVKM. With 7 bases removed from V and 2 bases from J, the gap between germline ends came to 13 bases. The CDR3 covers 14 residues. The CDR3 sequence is CASKQGGATDTQYF. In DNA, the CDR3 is TGTGCCAGCAAACAAGGGGGAGCCACAGATACGCAGTATTTT.

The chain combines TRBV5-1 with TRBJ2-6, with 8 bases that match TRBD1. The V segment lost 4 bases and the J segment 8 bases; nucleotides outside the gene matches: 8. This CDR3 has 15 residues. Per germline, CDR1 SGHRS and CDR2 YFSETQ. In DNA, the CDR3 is TGCGCCAGCAGCCAGTCGACAGGGGAATCCAACGTCCTGACTTTC. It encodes CASSQSTGESNVLTF.

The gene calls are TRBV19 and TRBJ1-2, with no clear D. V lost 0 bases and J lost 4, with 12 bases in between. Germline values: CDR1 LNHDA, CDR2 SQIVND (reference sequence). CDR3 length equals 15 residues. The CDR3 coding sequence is TGTGCCAGTAGTATAGATCGCCGTCCGACCTATGGCTACACCTTC. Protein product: CASSIDRRPTYGYTF.

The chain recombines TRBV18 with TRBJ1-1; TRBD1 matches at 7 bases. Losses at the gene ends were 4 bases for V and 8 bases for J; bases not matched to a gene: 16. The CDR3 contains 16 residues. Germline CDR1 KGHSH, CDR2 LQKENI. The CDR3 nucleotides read TGTGCCAGCTCACAAACCAGAGGCCGGACAGGCCCAGAAGCTTTCTTT. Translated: CASSQTRGRTGPEAFF.

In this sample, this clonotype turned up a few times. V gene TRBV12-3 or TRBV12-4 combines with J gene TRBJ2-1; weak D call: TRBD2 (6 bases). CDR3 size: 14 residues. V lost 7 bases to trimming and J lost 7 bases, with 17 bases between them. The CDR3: CASTPRGLSNEQFF. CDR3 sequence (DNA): TGTGCCAGCACCCCGCGGGGCCTATCAAATGAGCAGTTCTTC.